Following are 5 T cell receptor beta chains from one sample sequenced in a study of control samples from healthy donors and cancer patients. Using immunoSEQ multiplex PCR, the repertoire was profiled, and TCRdb retains in-frame clones only, with some absent. Of 75,000 to 95,000 clones in the sample, 90% to 95% were seen once. The sequenced sample consisted of blood. Receptor source: a woman under 40 in good health.

The chain is built from TRBV5-4 and TRBJ1-1, with 9 bases matching TRBD1. The CDR3 length is 14 residues. V shed 5 bases and J 0 bases; nucleotides not matched to a gene: 2. Looked up from germline, CDR1 is SGHNT and CDR2 is YYREEE (reference sequence). The CDR3 region is CASRTGGMNTEAFF. CDR3 in DNA: TGTGCCAGCAGAACAGGGGGCATGAACACTGAAGCTTTCTTT.

The chain carries TRBV5-4 and TRBJ2-2, with a possible D match to TRBD2 (7 bases). The CDR3 contains 15 residues. Deletions cut 2 bases from V and 5 bases from J, with 13 bases between. The V gene's germline CDR1 is SGHNT and CDR2 YYREEE (reference sequence). For the CDR3, the DNA is TGTGCCAGCAGCTTAGGGGGGGCGTGGACCGGGGAGCTGTTTTTT. This translates into CASSLGGAWTGELFF.

The V and J genes are TRBV18 and TRBJ2-2; D possibly corresponds to TRBD1 (5 bases). V shed 1 base and J shed 0 bases, with 9 bases lying between them. The CDR3 runs to 16 residues. Germline V CDR1 and CDR2: KGHSH, LQKENI. The CDR3, as DNA: TGTGCCAGCTCACCACTTAAGGGGCCGAACACCGGGGAGCTGTTTTTT. It encodes CASSPLKGPNTGELFF.

The J gene is TRBJ2-7, the V gene TRBV20-1; unclear D gene. The V gene's germline CDR1 is DFQATT and CDR2 SNEGSKA (reference sequence). The CDR3 consists of 11 residues. V lost 4 bases and J lost 3, with 7 bases in between. CDR3 sequence: CSATTSYEQYF. Written as DNA, the CDR3 is TGCAGTGCTACCACAAGCTACGAGCAGTACTTC.

The rearrangement uses TRBV30 and TRBJ2-7; D not resolved. Germline V CDR1 and CDR2: GTSNPN, SVGIG (reference sequence). Trimming took 3 bases from V and 5 from J, leaving 14 bases between them. The length of the CDR3 is 13 residues. The CDR3, as DNA: TGTGCCTGGAGCCCAGCCGGACGCGACGAGCAGTACTTC. Translation: CAWSPAGRDEQYF.